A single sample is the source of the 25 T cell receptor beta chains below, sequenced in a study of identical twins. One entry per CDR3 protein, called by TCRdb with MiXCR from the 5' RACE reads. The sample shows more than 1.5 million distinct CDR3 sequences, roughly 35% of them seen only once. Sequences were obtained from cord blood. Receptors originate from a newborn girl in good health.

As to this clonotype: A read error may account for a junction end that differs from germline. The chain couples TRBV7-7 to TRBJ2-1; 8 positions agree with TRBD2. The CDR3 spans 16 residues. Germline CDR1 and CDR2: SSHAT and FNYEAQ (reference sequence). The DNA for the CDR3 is TGTGCTAGCAGCCTTAGTCCGGGACTAGGTGCCCCAGAGCAGTTCTTC. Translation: CASSLSPGLGAPEQFF.

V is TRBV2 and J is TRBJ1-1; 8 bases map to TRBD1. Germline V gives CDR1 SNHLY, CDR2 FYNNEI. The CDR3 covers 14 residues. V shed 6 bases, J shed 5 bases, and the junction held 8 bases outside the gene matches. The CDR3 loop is CASRMTGVVTEAFF. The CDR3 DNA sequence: TGTGCCAGCAGGATGACAGGGGTAGTGACTGAAGCTTTCTTT.

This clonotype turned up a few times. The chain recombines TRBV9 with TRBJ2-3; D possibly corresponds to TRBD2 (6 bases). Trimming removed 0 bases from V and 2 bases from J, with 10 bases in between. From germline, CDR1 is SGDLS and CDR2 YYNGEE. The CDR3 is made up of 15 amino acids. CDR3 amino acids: CASSVGGANTDTQYF. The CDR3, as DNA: TGTGCCAGCAGCGTAGGCGGGGCCAACACAGATACGCAGTATTTT.

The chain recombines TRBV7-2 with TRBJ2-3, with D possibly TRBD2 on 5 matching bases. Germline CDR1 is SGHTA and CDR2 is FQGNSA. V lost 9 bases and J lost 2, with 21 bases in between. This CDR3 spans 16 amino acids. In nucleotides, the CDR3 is TGTGCCAGTCGACGGAGGACTTTCTTTATCACAGATACGCAGTATTTT. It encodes CASRRRTFFITDTQYF.

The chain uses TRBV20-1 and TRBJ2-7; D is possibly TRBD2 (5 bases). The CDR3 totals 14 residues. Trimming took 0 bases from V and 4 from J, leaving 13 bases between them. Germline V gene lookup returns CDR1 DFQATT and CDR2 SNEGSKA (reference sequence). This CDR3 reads CSARDMKAAYEQYF. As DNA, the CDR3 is TGCAGTGCTAGAGACATGAAAGCGGCATACGAGCAGTACTTC.

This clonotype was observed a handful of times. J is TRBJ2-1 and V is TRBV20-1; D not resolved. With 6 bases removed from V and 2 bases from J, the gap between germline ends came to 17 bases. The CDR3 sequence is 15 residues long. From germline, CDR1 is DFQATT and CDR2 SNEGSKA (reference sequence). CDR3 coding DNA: TGCAGTGCCGGAAGGTGGGATTGGGCCTACAATGAGCAGTTCTTC. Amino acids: CSAGRWDWAYNEQFF.

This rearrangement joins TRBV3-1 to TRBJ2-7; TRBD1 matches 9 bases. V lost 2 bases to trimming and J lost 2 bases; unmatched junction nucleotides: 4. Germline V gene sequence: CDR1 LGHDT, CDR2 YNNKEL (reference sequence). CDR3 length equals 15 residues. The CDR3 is CASSQTTGGTYEQYF. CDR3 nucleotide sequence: TGTGCCAGCAGCCAAACGACAGGGGGAACCTACGAGCAGTACTTC.

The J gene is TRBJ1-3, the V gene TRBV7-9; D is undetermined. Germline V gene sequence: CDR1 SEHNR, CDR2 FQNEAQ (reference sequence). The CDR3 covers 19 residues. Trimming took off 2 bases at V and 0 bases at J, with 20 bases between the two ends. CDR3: CASSLIWAWAGSSGNTIYF. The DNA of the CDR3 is TGTGCCAGCAGCTTAATATGGGCTTGGGCAGGTTCCTCTGGAAACACCATATATTTT.

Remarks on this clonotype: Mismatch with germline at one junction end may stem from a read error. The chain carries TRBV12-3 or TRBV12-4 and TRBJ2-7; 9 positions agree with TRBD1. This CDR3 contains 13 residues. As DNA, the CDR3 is TGTGCCAGCAAAAGGACAGGGGAAAACGAGCGGTACTTC. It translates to CASKRTGENERYF.

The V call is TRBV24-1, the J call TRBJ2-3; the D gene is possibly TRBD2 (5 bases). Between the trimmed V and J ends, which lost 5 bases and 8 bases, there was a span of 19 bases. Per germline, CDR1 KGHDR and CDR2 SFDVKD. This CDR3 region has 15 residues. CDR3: CATSVGLTDTVTQYF. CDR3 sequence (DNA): TGTGCCACCAGTGTAGGACTCACAGATACTGTTACGCAGTATTTT.

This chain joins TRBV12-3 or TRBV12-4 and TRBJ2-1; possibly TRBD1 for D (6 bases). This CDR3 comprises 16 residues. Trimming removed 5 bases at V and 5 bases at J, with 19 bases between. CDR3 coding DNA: TGTGCCAGCAGTCCCCCAGGGGCGGGTTTCCACAATGAGCAGTTCTTC. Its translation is CASSPPGAGFHNEQFF.

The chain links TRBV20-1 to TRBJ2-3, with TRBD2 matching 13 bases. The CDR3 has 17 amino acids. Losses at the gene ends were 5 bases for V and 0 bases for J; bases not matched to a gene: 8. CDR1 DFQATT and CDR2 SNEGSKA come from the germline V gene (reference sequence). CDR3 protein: CSAVPGLAGSSTDTQYF. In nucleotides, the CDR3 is TGCAGTGCTGTTCCGGGACTAGCGGGATCTAGCACAGATACGCAGTATTTT.

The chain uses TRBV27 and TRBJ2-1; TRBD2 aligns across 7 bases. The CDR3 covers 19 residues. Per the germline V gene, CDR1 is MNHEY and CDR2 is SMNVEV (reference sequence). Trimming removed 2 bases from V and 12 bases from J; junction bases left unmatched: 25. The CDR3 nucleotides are TGTGCCAGCAGTTTAGCCGCGGGAGTTAACGGTGCCATAACTTTTGGGCAGTTCTTC. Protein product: CASSLAAGVNGAITFGQFF.

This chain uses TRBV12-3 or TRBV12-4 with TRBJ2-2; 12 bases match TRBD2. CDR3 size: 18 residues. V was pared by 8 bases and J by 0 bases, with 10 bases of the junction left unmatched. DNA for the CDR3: TGTGCCAGCTCGAGCCGGGCTAGCGGGAGGGCGAACACCGGGGAGCTGTTTTTT. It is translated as CASSSRASGRANTGELFF.

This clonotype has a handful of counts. The CDR3 bases are TGCGCCAGCAGCCAAGCAACCGGGAGTCTCGGCACAGATACGCAGTATTTT. Translation gives CASSQATGSLGTDTQYF. The J gene is TRBJ2-3, the V gene TRBV4-1; TRBD2 might be the D (6 bases). CDR3 size: 17 residues. V was cut by 1 base and J by 1 base, with 15 bases left in between. CDR1 MGHRA and CDR2 YSYEKL come from the germline V gene.

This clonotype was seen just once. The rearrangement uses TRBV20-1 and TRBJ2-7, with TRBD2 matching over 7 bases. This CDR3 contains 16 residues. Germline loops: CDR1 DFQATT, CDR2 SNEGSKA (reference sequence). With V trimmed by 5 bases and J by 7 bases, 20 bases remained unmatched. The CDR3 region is CSAGTLAWSSYNEQYF. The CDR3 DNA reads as TGCAGTGCTGGTACACTAGCGTGGAGCTCCTACAATGAGCAGTACTTC.

The DNA of the CDR3 is TGCAGTGCTAGACCCTACTTGGGGAATTCACCCCTCCACTTT. Translated, it gives CSARPYLGNSPLHF. This chain connects TRBV20-1 to TRBJ1-6; D is unresolved. V was pared by 2 bases and J by 7 bases, with 12 bases between. The length of the CDR3 is 14 residues. Germline values: CDR1 DFQATT, CDR2 SNEGSKA (reference sequence).

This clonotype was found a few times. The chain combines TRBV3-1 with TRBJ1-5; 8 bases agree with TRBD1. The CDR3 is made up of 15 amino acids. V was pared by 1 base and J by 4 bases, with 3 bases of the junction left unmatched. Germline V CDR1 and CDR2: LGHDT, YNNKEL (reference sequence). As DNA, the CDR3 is TGTGCCAGCAGCCAAGCAGGGGGCAAGAATCAGCCCCAGCATTTT. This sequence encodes CASSQAGGKNQPQHF. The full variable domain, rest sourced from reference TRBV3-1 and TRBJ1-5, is DTAVSQTPKYLVTQMGNDKSIKCEQNLGHDTMYWYKQDSKKFLKIMFSYNNKELIINETVPNRFSPKSPDKAHLNLHINSLELGDSAVYFCASSQAGGKNQPQHFGDGTRLSIL.

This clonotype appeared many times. CDR3 nucleotides: TGTGCCAGCAGTTCCAAGGCAAGCTACACCTTC. It specifies CASSSKASYTF. V and J are TRBV12-3 or TRBV12-4 and TRBJ1-2, with D uncertain. The CDR3 runs to 11 residues. Trimming took 4 bases from V and 9 from J, leaving 9 bases between them.

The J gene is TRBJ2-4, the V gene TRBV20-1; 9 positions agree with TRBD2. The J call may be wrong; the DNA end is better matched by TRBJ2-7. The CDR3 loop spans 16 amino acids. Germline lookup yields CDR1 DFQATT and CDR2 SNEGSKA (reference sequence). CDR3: CSAFGGTSFPSYEQYF. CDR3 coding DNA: TGCAGTGCGTTTGGAGGGACTAGCTTCCCCTCCTACGAGCAGTACTTC.

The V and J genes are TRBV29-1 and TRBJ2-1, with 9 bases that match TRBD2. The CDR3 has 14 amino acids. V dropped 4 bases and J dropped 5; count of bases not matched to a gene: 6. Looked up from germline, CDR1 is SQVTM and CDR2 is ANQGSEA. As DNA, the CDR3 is TGCAGCGTTGGACCAGCGGGGGGTAACAATGAGCAGTTCTTC. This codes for CSVGPAGGNNEQFF.

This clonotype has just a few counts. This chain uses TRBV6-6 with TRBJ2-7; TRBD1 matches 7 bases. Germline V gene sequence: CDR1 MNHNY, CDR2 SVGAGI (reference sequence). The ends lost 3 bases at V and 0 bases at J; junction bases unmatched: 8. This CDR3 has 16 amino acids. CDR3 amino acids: CASSYKFRDSSYEQYF. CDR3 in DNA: TGTGCCAGCAGTTATAAATTCCGGGACAGCTCCTACGAGCAGTACTTC.

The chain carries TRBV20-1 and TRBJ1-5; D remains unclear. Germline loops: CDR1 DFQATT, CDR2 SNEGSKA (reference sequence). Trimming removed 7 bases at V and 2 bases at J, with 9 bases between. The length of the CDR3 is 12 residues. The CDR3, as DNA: TGCAGTGGGGCTAGGGGCAATCAGCCCCAGCATTTT. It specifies CSGARGNQPQHF.

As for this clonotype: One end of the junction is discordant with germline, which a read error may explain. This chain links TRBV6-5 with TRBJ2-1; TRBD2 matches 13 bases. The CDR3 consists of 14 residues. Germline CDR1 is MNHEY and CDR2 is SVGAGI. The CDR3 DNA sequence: TGCGGACTAGCGGGAGAACGAGTTAACAATGAGCAGTTCTTC. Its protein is CGLAGERVNNEQFF.

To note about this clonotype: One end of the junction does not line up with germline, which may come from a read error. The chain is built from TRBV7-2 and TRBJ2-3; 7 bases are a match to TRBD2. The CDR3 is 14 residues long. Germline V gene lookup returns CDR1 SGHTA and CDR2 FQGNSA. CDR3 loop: CASQRGGLTGTQYF. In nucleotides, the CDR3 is TGTGCCAGCCAGCGGGGAGGACTCACAGGTACGCAGTATTTT. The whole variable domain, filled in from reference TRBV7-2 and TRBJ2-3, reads GAGVSQSPSNKVTEKGKDVELRCDPISGHTALYWYRQSLGQGLEFLIYFQGNSAPDKSGLPSDRFSAERTGGSVSTLTIQRTQQEDSAVYLCASQRGGLTGTQYFGPGTRLTVL.